This TCR beta chain was profiled in a study of immune evolution from preneoplasia to lung adenocarcinoma. Study summary: HLA loss of heterozygosity: around 6.5% AIS, over 12% MIA, over 25% ADC, none AAH.

Of note for this clone: What it recognizes is unknown.

Study-level findings and limits: KRAS-mutant nodules had the highest T cell clonality.

The CDR3 spans 14 residues. J gave up 5 bases and V 8 bases, and 10 bases lay outside the gene matches. Germline V gene lookup returns CDR1 PRHDT and CDR2 FYEKMQ (reference sequence). Using immunoSEQ multiplex PCR, the repertoire was profiled, and TCRdb retains in-frame clones only, with some absent. The profile shows roughly 13,000 clones, approximately 81% of them singletons. Material for sequencing was FFPE minimally invasive lung adenocarcinoma tissue. The V gene is TRBV13, the J gene TRBJ2-7; 9 nucleotides agree with TRBD1. This receptor was obtained from a person aged 70 to 85 with lung adenocarcinoma. The CDR3 DNA is TGTGCCAGCCGCCGGAGGACAGGGGAAAACGAGCAGTACTTC. As protein: CASRRRTGENEQYF.